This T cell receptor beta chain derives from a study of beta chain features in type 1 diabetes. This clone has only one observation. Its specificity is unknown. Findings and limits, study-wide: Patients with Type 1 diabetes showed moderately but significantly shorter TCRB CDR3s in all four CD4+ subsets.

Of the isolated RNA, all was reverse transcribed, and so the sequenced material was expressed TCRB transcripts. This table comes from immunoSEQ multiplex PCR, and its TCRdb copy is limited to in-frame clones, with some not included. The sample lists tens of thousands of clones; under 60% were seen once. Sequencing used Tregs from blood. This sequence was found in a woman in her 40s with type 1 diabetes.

The CDR3 DNA follows: TGCGCCAGCAGCTTGGATGCACTTAGCAATCAGCCCCAGCATTTT. This sequence encodes CASSLDALSNQPQHF. V gene TRBV5-1 combines with J gene TRBJ1-5; D not resolved. CDR1 SGHRS and CDR2 YFSETQ come from the germline V gene. The germline V and J ends were trimmed by 0 bases and 0 bases, with 7 bases remaining between them. This CDR3 region has 15 residues.